The T cell receptor beta chain under discussion was sequenced for a study of shared clonotypes between healthy human individuals. Measured with immunoSEQ multiplex PCR; TCRdb has only the in-frame clones, and not every one. This repertoire shows over a million clones, around 74% found once; its top ten account for around 1.5%. V was shortened by 4 bases and J by 4 bases, with 5 bases between the two germline ends. The CDR3 sequence is 12 residues long. Germline CDR1 is MNHEY and CDR2 is SVGAGI. Concerning this clone itself: Its antigen is as yet unknown.

Study outcomes and limitations: Across subsets, estimated richness was generally greater for naive than for memory populations. When naive CD4 clonotypes were compared across a handful of donors, about 5% were shared.

This clonotype originated in a man between 18 and 29 years old in good health. The V and J genes are TRBV6-5 and TRBJ1-3; D gene ambiguous. Source material: memory CD4+ T cells sorted from blood. Subset meaning: CD45RA-negative fraction. CDR3 loop: CASSSQGNTIYF. DNA of the CDR3: TGTGCCAGCAGTTCACAAGGAAACACCATATATTTT.